The TCR beta chain under discussion was sequenced for a study of shared clonotypes between healthy human individuals. Looking at the study overall: Plates per donor: three CD4 naive, three CD4 memory, two CD8 naive, one CD8 memory. Points from the study as a whole: Among donors, sharing of clonotypes was expected to be affected by sequencing depth. It was the non-shared clonotypes that had lower generation probabilities than clonotypes shared by all four donors.

As to this clone: As yet, its antigen is unknown. Other DNA sequences of this sample code for an identical CDR3.

Study processing details: Filtering differed because ImmunoSEQ produced junction-only sequences that carried no quality scores. Sequencing used immunoSEQ multiplex PCR; TCRdb keeps in-frame clones, though not all of them. V and J calls plus clone size are reproduced from that table; the DNA served to infer D and trimming. The table shows about 2.1 million clones, with 93% occurring only once. Terminally differentiated effector memory CD45RA+ cells were excluded by CCR7 positive selection of CD45RO-negative cells. Losses at the gene ends were 5 bases for V and 1 base for J; bases not matched to a gene: 4. This CDR3 is built from 15 residues. The germline gives CDR1 MNHNS, CDR2 SASEGT.

This clonotype was obtained from a man between 18 and 29 years old in good health. Some clones in this sample may be carry-over from other donors' samples. The chain employs TRBV6-1 and TRBJ1-5, with 8 bases matching TRBD1. Input material: naive CD8+ T cells from PBMCs. The CDR3 region has the DNA TGTGCCAGCAGTCCCCGGACAGGGAGCAATCAGCCCCAGCATTTT. Its protein is CASSPRTGSNQPQHF.